This T cell receptor (beta chain) came from a study of shared clonotypes between healthy human individuals. Study information: Each donor's CD4 naive and CD4 memory cells filled three plates apiece, CD8 naive two, and CD8 memory one. Findings and limits, study-wide: Clonotype sharing across four donors was observed for approximately 5% of naive CD4 clonotypes. The generation probabilities recorded for non-shared clonotypes fell below those of clonotypes shared by all four donors. Naive subsets generally had larger estimated richness than memory subsets.

This clone has just a few counts. Its antigen is unknown. Other DNA sequences in the same sample also yield this CDR3. Some clones are missing from TCRdb's copy, which holds only in-frame ones; the method was immunoSEQ multiplex PCR. The sample carries 600,000 to 750,000 clones, approximately 79% recorded once. Trimming removed 5 bases from V and 11 bases from J; junction bases left unmatched: 6. CDR1 and CDR2 (germline): SGHAT, FQNNGV. The CDR3 length is 12 residues. The chain has TRBV11-2 and TRBJ1-1; 9 bases are a match to TRBD1. This sequence was found in a woman in her twenties or thirties in good health. The sample was memory CD4+ T cells sorted from blood. As for subset: CD45RA-negative fraction. The CDR3 sequence is CASSRDRERAFF. DNA of the CDR3: TGTGCCAGCAGCCGGGACAGGGAAAGGGCTTTCTTT.